The 20 T cell receptor beta chains below were found in one sample sequenced in a study of T-cell reconstitution after alpha-beta-depleted transplantation in children listed by TCRdb under 2016. The receptor library was made with PCR. Sequencing was performed on an Illumina HiSeq 2500. TCR library preparation used molecular barcoding, with unique molecular identifiers applied to normalize quantification of the TCRbeta repertoire. Using fastp trimming at Q25 and MiXCR clonotype assembly, TCRdb reanalyzed the public sequencing data and kept in-frame beta chains. Every distinct CDR3 protein forms one entry, paired with its most common genes and DNA. The sample table contains 83,000 or so distinct CDR3 sequences; only one count was recorded for roughly 8.8% of them. The ten most abundant clones make up 5.5% to 8% of the sample. Source: PBMCs from the stem cell graft donor, taken from the stem cell graft. The receptors were sampled from a human donor who donated a stem cell graft to a child with congenital amegakaryocytic thrombocytopenia.

This clonotype was observed many times. The rearrangement joins TRBV29-1 to TRBJ2-1, with 8 bases lining up with TRBD2. This CDR3 region has 13 residues. Germline V gives CDR1 SQVTM, CDR2 ANQGSEA. The CDR3 bases are TGCAGTTATGGTAGCGGGGTGTACAATGAGCAGTTCTTC. This translates into CSYGSGVYNEQFF.

In this sample, this clonotype turned up many times. The V call is TRBV20-1, the J call TRBJ2-5; no firm D call. With 3 bases removed from V and 6 bases from J, the gap between germline ends came to 17 bases. CDR1 DFQATT and CDR2 SNEGSKA come from the germline V gene (reference sequence). This CDR3 contains 14 residues. Here the CDR3 DNA reads TGCAGTGCTAGCGCCGAGTCCCCGTTACAGACCCAGTACTTC. Residues: CSASAESPLQTQYF.

As to this clonotype: A much larger clone sits a single nucleotide away, making a read error possible. This rearrangement joins TRBV20-1 to TRBJ2-3, with 11 bases lining up with TRBD1. From germline, CDR1 is DFQATT and CDR2 SNEGSKA (reference sequence). The J segment lost 4 bases and the V segment lost 5 bases, leaving 2 bases of the junction unmatched. The CDR3 is 13 residues long. This CDR3 reads CSAVDRGPDTQYF. In nucleotides, the CDR3 is TGCAGTGCTGTGGACAGGGGGCCAGATACGCAGTATTTT.

This clonotype was counted ten times or more. This sequence joins TRBV5-1 and TRBJ1-2; 8 bases fit TRBD1. Germline CDR1 SGHRS, CDR2 YFSETQ. The V segment lost 3 bases and the J segment 7 bases; nucleotides outside the gene matches: 8. The CDR3 runs to 14 residues. The CDR3 DNA reads TGCGCCAGCAGCTCCCTGCAGGGGGCAGTTGGCTACACCTTC. It codes for CASSSLQGAVGYTF.

This rearrangement joins TRBV12-3 or TRBV12-4 to TRBJ1-2, with D possibly TRBD1 on 6 matching bases. The germline V and J ends were trimmed by 6 bases and 7 bases, with 18 bases remaining between them. This CDR3 spans 14 amino acids. The CDR3 sequence: CASSLGGGGAGYTF. CDR3 bases: TGTGCCAGCAGCCTAGGGGGGGGGGGCGCTGGCTACACCTTC.

This chain joins TRBV5-1 and TRBJ2-7; 7 bases map to TRBD1. The germline V gene encodes CDR1 SGHRS and CDR2 YFSETQ. There are 15 residues in the CDR3. Trimming removed 5 bases from V and 1 base from J; junction bases left unmatched: 9. The CDR3 reads CASRMLRDSSYEQYF. The CDR3 DNA follows: TGCGCCAGCAGGATGCTCCGGGACAGTTCCTACGAGCAGTACTTC.

This clonotype was counted at least ten times. V and J are TRBV20-1 and TRBJ2-3, with 11 bases aligning to TRBD2. The CDR3 is 15 amino acids. The J segment lost 6 bases and the V segment lost 0 bases, leaving 5 bases of the junction unmatched. The germline CDR1 and CDR2 sequences are DFQATT and SNEGSKA (reference sequence). CDR3 coding DNA: TGCAGTGCTAGAGATGTTAGCGGGGGGGGCGATACGCAGTATTTT. It is translated as CSARDVSGGGDTQYF.

The V gene is TRBV28, the J gene TRBJ2-2; 8 bases align to TRBD1. Germline V CDR1 and CDR2: MDHEN, SYDVKM. The CDR3 is made up of 17 amino acids. V lost 5 bases, J lost 2 bases, and 10 bases stayed unmatched. The CDR3 DNA reads as TGTGCCAGCAGTCCATCCTCGGCAGGGGGCAACACCGGGGAGCTGTTTTTT. This gives the protein CASSPSSAGGNTGELFF.

This clonotype was detected ten times or more. V usage is TRBV20-1 and J usage is TRBJ1-5, with no clear D. Deletions cut 0 bases from V and 9 bases from J, with 12 bases between. Germline assignment: CDR1 DFQATT and CDR2 SNEGSKA (reference sequence). This CDR3 has 13 amino acids. The CDR3 loop is CSARDQVLRPQHF. CDR3 DNA: TGCAGTGCTAGAGATCAAGTGTTAAGGCCCCAGCATTTT.

This clonotype has at least ten counts. V and J are TRBV19 and TRBJ1-1; no clear D. The V and J ends lost 5 bases and 0 bases respectively, with 1 base between them. Germline V gives CDR1 LNHDA, CDR2 SQIVND (reference sequence). The CDR3 covers 11 residues. The CDR3 loop is CASSLNTEAFF. In DNA form, the CDR3 reads TGTGCCAGTAGTCTGAACACTGAAGCTTTCTTT.

This clonotype appeared a few times. The chain is built from TRBV5-1 and TRBJ2-1, with a tentative D call TRBD1 (7 bases). The CDR3 loop spans 16 amino acids. Germline CDR1 and CDR2: SGHRS and YFSETQ. Trimming cost V 0 bases and J 7 bases, with 17 bases left between them. CDR3 loop: CASSLAPGQGGNEQFF. The CDR3 DNA follows: TGCGCCAGCAGCTTGGCCCCCGGGCAGGGGGGTAATGAGCAGTTCTTC. The entire variable domain, with the rest obtained from reference TRBV5-1 and TRBJ2-1, is as follows: KAGVTQTPRYLIKTRGQQVTLSCSPISGHRSVSWYQQTPGQGLQFLFEYFSETQRNKGNFPGRFSGRQFSNSRSEMNVSTLELGDSALYLCASSLAPGQGGNEQFFGPGTRLTVL.

This clonotype was picked up many times. The chain links TRBV5-1 to TRBJ2-1; 12 bases fit TRBD2. This CDR3 contains 18 residues. V was clipped by 0 bases and J by 1 base; unmatched bases: 5. Looked up from germline, CDR1 is SGHRS and CDR2 is YFSETQ. CDR3 region: CASSLGTSGGTSYNEQFF. In nucleotides, the CDR3 is TGCGCCAGCAGCTTGGGTACTAGCGGGGGGACTTCCTACAATGAGCAGTTCTTC. Full variable domain (outside the CDR3, taken from reference TRBV5-1 and TRBJ2-1): KAGVTQTPRYLIKTRGQQVTLSCSPISGHRSVSWYQQTPGQGLQFLFEYFSETQRNKGNFPGRFSGRQFSNSRSEMNVSTLELGDSALYLCASSLGTSGGTSYNEQFFGPGTRLTVL.

This clonotype occurred a few times. The gene calls are TRBV28 and TRBJ1-1; TRBD1 might be the D (5 bases). This CDR3 is 15 amino acids long. The germline gives CDR1 MDHEN, CDR2 SYDVKM. V lost 8 bases and J lost 2, with 18 bases in between. The CDR3 loop is CASVPWGVLNTEAFF. The CDR3 DNA sequence: TGTGCCAGCGTACCCTGGGGGGTCCTTAACACTGAAGCTTTCTTT.

This clonotype was counted at least ten times. The gene calls are TRBV5-1 and TRBJ1-6; D not resolved. This CDR3 is 13 amino acids long. The germline CDR1 and CDR2 sequences are SGHRS and YFSETQ. V shed 7 bases and J shed 5 bases, with 10 bases lying between them. The CDR3 region is CASADWHNSPLHF. The CDR3 DNA sequence: TGCGCCAGCGCGGACTGGCATAATTCACCCCTCCACTTT.

This clonotype has at least ten counts. The rearrangement uses TRBV12-3 or TRBV12-4 and TRBJ1-2, with TRBD1 identical over 8 bases. The CDR3 has 15 amino acids. J was trimmed by 7 bases and V by 4 bases; bases with no gene match: 11. Here the CDR3 DNA reads TGTGCCAGCAGTTACTCCCGGGACAGGCCCCTTGGCTACACCTTC. Amino acid sequence: CASSYSRDRPLGYTF.

This clonotype was found many times. The CDR3 spells CASSRGTSRDNEQFF. CDR3 in DNA: TGCGCCAGCAGCCGAGGGACTAGCCGCGACAATGAGCAGTTCTTC. This chain connects TRBV4-1 to TRBJ2-1, with 9 bases matching TRBD2. The CDR3 consists of 15 residues. The germline V gene encodes CDR1 MGHRA and CDR2 YSYEKL. J gave up 5 bases and V 4 bases, and 6 bases lay outside the gene matches.

As for this clonotype: The conserved closing phenylalanine or tryptophan is absent in this CDR3, likely reflecting a read error. The chain couples TRBV29-1 to TRBJ2-7, with D possibly being TRBD1 (6 bases). V gave up 3 bases and J gave up 0 bases, with 15 bases separating them. The CDR3 totals 15 residues. The germline V gene encodes CDR1 SQVTM and CDR2 ANQGSEA. DNA for the CDR3: TGCAGCGTTGAGGGGGCGCCGGGTAGCTCCTACGAGCAGTACTTG. Amino acid sequence: CSVEGAPGSSYEQYL.

CDR3 protein: CASSFWGNQPQHF. The CDR3 DNA sequence: TGCGCCAGCAGCTTTTGGGGAAATCAGCCCCAGCATTTT. V usage is TRBV5-1 and J usage is TRBJ1-5; no clear D gene. The V and J ends lost 2 bases and 4 bases respectively, with 7 bases between them. The CDR3 extends over 13 amino acids. The germline gives CDR1 SGHRS, CDR2 YFSETQ.

As concerns this clonotype: A much bigger clone sits one base away, suggesting this may be a read error. The gene calls are TRBV20-1 and TRBJ2-1; TRBD2 matches 7 bases. Trimming cost V 5 bases and J 8 bases; bases outside gene matches: 9. CDR1 is DFQATT, CDR2 SNEGSKA, per germline (reference sequence). The CDR3 sequence is 13 residues long. The CDR3, as DNA: TGCAGTGCTGGGAGGGTAGGCGGCCATGAGCAGTTCTTC. This encodes CSAGRVGGHEQFF.

This clonotype was seen at least ten times. The chain links TRBV7-2 to TRBJ2-7, with 10 nucleotides matching TRBD1. The germline CDR1 and CDR2 sequences are SGHTA and FQGNSA. J lost 6 bases, V lost 0 bases, and 2 bases had no gene match. This CDR3 is 14 amino acids long. The CDR3: CASSLAGTGVEQYF. The CDR3, as DNA: TGTGCCAGCAGCTTAGCAGGGACAGGGGTCGAGCAGTACTTC.